The 30 T cell receptor beta chains presented below share a single source sample, sequenced in a study of T cell changes during pregnancy in multiple sclerosis (dated by TCRdb to between 2018 and 2021). The library was made by the immunoSEQ multiplex PCR assay. TCRdb re-hosts the immuneACCESS table, in-frame sequences only. Its copies lack some clones; in the studies checked, an unresolved V gene accounts for under half of them, and the cause for the rest is not known. Within this sample are around 78,000 clones, with 90% to 95% of them counted one time only. More than 2.5% of the sample is taken by the ten largest. The sequencing here drew on peripheral blood, taken in the second trimester of pregnancy. The source is a female donor with multiple sclerosis, enrolled in a pregnancy study.

Only a few counts were recorded for this clone. The genes are TRBV2 and TRBJ2-5; 13 bases agree with TRBD2. V trimming: 6 bases; J trimming: 4 bases; junction bases outside the gene matches: 8. Germline V gene sequence: CDR1 SNHLY, CDR2 FYNNEI. The CDR3 totals 16 residues. The CDR3 region has the DNA TGTGCCAGCAGGGCCGGACTAGCGGGGGTTTTAGAGACCCAGTACTTC. Encoded protein: CASRAGLAGVLETQYF.

V usage is TRBV5-6 and J usage is TRBJ2-7, with 8 positions matching TRBD2. After removal of 4 bases from V and 4 bases from J, the junction contained 10 bases not matched to a gene. The V gene's germline CDR1 is SGHDT and CDR2 YYEEEE. The CDR3 runs 15 residues. The CDR3 here is CASSPGGLGAYEQYF. The CDR3, as DNA: TGTGCCAGCAGCCCCGGGGGACTAGGGGCGTACGAGCAGTACTTC.

The rearrangement uses TRBV5-5 and TRBJ2-7, with TRBD2 as a possible D gene (5 bases). CDR1 and CDR2 (germline): SGHKS, YYEKEE (reference sequence). The CDR3 length is 14 residues. V was shortened by 1 base and J by 1 base, with 9 bases between the two germline ends. CDR3 DNA: TGTGCCAGCAGCTTGTATTGGGAGTCCTACGAGCAGTACTTC. Translation: CASSLYWESYEQYF.

The chain joins TRBV11-2 to TRBJ1-6; 7 positions agree with TRBD1. Germline CDR1 reads SGHAT; CDR2 reads FQNNGV. V shed 5 bases and J 8 bases; nucleotides not matched to a gene: 9. CDR3 length: 15 residues. DNA of the CDR3: TGTGCCAGCAGCGGCAGGGGGAATTTTGATTCACCCCTCCACTTT. Residues: CASSGRGNFDSPLHF.

The V call is TRBV7-9, the J call TRBJ1-6, with 8 bases identical to TRBD1. Germline V gene sequence: CDR1 SEHNR, CDR2 FQNEAQ (reference sequence). This CDR3 contains 17 residues. The V gene end was trimmed by 5 bases and the J gene end by 0 bases; junction bases not matched to a gene: 6. DNA of the CDR3: TGTGCCAGCAGCCCCGGGACAGGAAGCTCCTATAATTCACCCCTCCACTTT. Translated: CASSPGTGSSYNSPLHF.

The rearrangement links TRBV2 to TRBJ1-2; the D is unclear. The CDR3 extends over 14 amino acids. CDR1 SNHLY and CDR2 FYNNEI come from the germline V gene. The germline V and J ends were trimmed by 4 bases and 8 bases, with 17 bases remaining between them. This CDR3 reads CASSAEPRFRGYTF. DNA of the CDR3: TGTGCCAGCAGTGCCGAACCGCGGTTCAGAGGCTACACCTTC.

This chain uses TRBV30 with TRBJ1-1, with D uncertain. Between the trimmed V and J ends, which lost 1 base and 6 bases, there was a span of 18 bases. The CDR3 sequence is 15 residues long. Germline V gene sequence: CDR1 GTSNPN, CDR2 SVGIG (reference sequence). CDR3 nucleotide sequence: TGTGCCTGGAGTGAAGACACCTTCGGTCCTTCTGAAGCTTTCTTT. It is translated as CAWSEDTFGPSEAFF.

The CDR3 region is CASSTGGSYEQYF. CDR3 coding DNA: TGCGCCAGTTCGACAGGGGGCTCCTACGAGCAGTACTTC. This sequence joins TRBV4-1 and TRBJ2-7; TRBD1 agrees at 9 bases. V was clipped by 9 bases and J by 0 bases; unmatched bases: 3. This CDR3 has 13 residues. Germline values: CDR1 MGHRA, CDR2 YSYEKL.

CDR3 region: CASSAGQISTDTQYF. CDR3 sequence (DNA): TGTGCCAGCAGCGCGGGACAGATTAGCACAGATACGCAGTATTTT. The chain is built from TRBV11-3 and TRBJ2-3; D may be TRBD1 (7 bases). The CDR3 totals 15 residues. Trimming cost V 5 bases and J 0 bases, with 12 bases left between them. The germline gives CDR1 SGHNT, CDR2 YENEEA.

The V and J genes are TRBV6-1 and TRBJ1-4; 8 nucleotides align to TRBD1. In germline, CDR1 is MNHNS, CDR2 SASEGT. The CDR3 has 14 residues. Unmatched junction bases numbered 3, after V lost 5 bases and J lost 4 bases. The CDR3 reads CASSPGQGNEKLFF. The CDR3 DNA is TGTGCCAGCAGTCCAGGACAGGGTAATGAAAAACTGTTTTTT.

CDR3 protein: CASSSGTVESNEKLFF. The DNA for the CDR3 is TGTGCCAGCAGCTCCGGGACAGTGGAGTCTAATGAAAAACTGTTTTTT. The rearrangement uses TRBV2 and TRBJ1-4, with 7 positions matching TRBD1. The CDR3 sequence is 16 residues long. Trimming removed 6 bases from V and 3 bases from J; junction bases left unmatched: 10. Germline-derived CDR1 and CDR2 are SNHLY and FYNNEI.

The rearrangement links TRBV7-3 to TRBJ2-7; 7 positions agree with TRBD1. This CDR3 has 14 residues. The V gene end was trimmed by 5 bases and the J gene end by 2 bases; junction bases not matched to a gene: 6. The germline V gene encodes CDR1 SGHTA and CDR2 FQGTGA. The CDR3 loop is CASSATGSTYEQYF. Written as DNA, the CDR3 is TGTGCCAGCAGCGCGACAGGGTCGACCTACGAGCAGTACTTC.

The gene calls are TRBV19 and TRBJ1-2, with unresolved D. Trimming took off 7 bases at V and 4 bases at J, with 13 bases between the two ends. Germline values: CDR1 LNHDA, CDR2 SQIVND (reference sequence). The CDR3 is 13 residues long. The CDR3 coding sequence is TGTGCCAGTACTCTTACAAGACTCTATGGCTACACCTTC. Its protein product is CASTLTRLYGYTF.

This sequence joins TRBV9 and TRBJ1-2; D is uncertain. This CDR3 spans 13 amino acids. V lost 3 bases and J 3 bases, leaving 9 bases between the germline ends. In germline, CDR1 is SGDLS, CDR2 YYNGEE. In DNA form, the CDR3 reads TGTGCCAGCAGCGGAGGATCCGACTATGGCTACACCTTC. Translated: CASSGGSDYGYTF.

The chain combines TRBV6-6 with TRBJ1-2; possible D gene TRBD1, 6 bases. Germline-derived CDR1 and CDR2 are MNHNY and SVGAGI (reference sequence). The CDR3 has 14 residues. The V gene lost 6 bases and the J gene lost 7 bases, with 18 bases spanning the gap. The CDR3 region has the DNA TGTGCCAGCAGCCCGGACAGCACAAGCGTTGGCTACACCTTC. Translation: CASSPDSTSVGYTF.

This chain uses TRBV2 with TRBJ2-3; D unclear. Trimming took 7 bases from V and 3 from J, leaving 5 bases between them. The CDR3 runs 11 residues. In germline, CDR1 is SNHLY, CDR2 FYNNEI. The CDR3 reads CASTLTDTQYF. In nucleotides, the CDR3 is TGTGCCAGCACGTTGACAGATACGCAGTATTTT.

V gene TRBV10-2 combines with J gene TRBJ2-1; 8 bases are a match to TRBD2. Germline V gene lookup returns CDR1 WSHSY and CDR2 SAAADI. This CDR3 is built from 15 residues. With V trimmed by 4 bases and J by 4 bases, 6 bases remained unmatched. CDR3 nucleotides: TGCGCCAGCAGTGCCCCACGCGGGAGGTACAATGAGCAGTTCTTC. The encoded protein is CASSAPRGRYNEQFF.

This chain joins TRBV27 and TRBJ2-7, with 8 bases aligning to TRBD1. CDR3 length: 15 amino acids. The J segment lost 1 base and the V segment lost 6 bases, leaving 8 bases of the junction unmatched. The V gene's germline CDR1 is MNHEY and CDR2 SMNVEV (reference sequence). CDR3 region: CASRLTTGASYEQYF. In nucleotides, the CDR3 is TGTGCCAGCAGATTAACGACAGGGGCTTCCTACGAGCAGTACTTC.

The genes are TRBV6-6 and TRBJ2-3, with a possible D match to TRBD2 (5 bases). The CDR3 is 15 amino acids. Germline V gene lookup returns CDR1 MNHNY and CDR2 SVGAGI (reference sequence). Deletions cut 0 bases from V and 0 bases from J, with 7 bases between. CDR3 nucleotides: TGTGCCAGCAGTTACTCTAGGACTAGCACAGATACGCAGTATTTT. This sequence encodes CASSYSRTSTDTQYF.

The chain couples TRBV11-1 to TRBJ1-3; unclear D gene. V was cut by 2 bases and J by 3 bases, with 11 bases left in between. The CDR3 has 15 residues. Germline V gene sequence: CDR1 SGHAT, CDR2 FQDESV (reference sequence). CDR3 nucleotide sequence: TGTGCCAGCAGCTTACGAGACTGGCGTGGAAACACCATATATTTT. This encodes CASSLRDWRGNTIYF.

The rearrangement uses TRBV9 and TRBJ2-1; 9 nucleotides agree with TRBD2. Germline-derived CDR1 and CDR2 are SGDLS and YYNGEE. The ends lost 3 bases at V and 6 bases at J; junction bases unmatched: 7. The CDR3 totals 15 residues. The CDR3 is CASSDSGGTFNEQFF. The CDR3 nucleotides read TGTGCCAGCAGCGACAGCGGGGGGACCTTCAATGAGCAGTTCTTC. Full variable domain (outside the CDR3, taken from reference TRBV9 and TRBJ2-1): DSGVTQTPKHLITATGQRVTLRCSPRSGDLSVYWYQQSLDQGLQFLIQYYNGEERAKGNILERFSAQQFPDLHSELNLSSLELGDSALYFCASSDSGGTFNEQFFGPGTRLTVL.

J is TRBJ2-1 and V is TRBV4-2, with D maybe TRBD2 (5 bases). V lost 0 bases and J lost 3, with 9 bases in between. Looked up from germline, CDR1 is LGHNA and CDR2 is YNFKEQ. This CDR3 has 15 amino acids. The CDR3 nucleotides are TGTGCCAGCAGCCAAGATCGTGGGAGCTACAATGAGCAGTTCTTC. Translation gives CASSQDRGSYNEQFF.

The rearrangement uses TRBV4-2 and TRBJ2-7; D remains unclear. CDR3 length: 13 residues. The germline V gene has CDR1 LGHNA and CDR2 YNFKEQ. Between the trimmed V and J ends, which lost 4 bases and 5 bases, there was a span of 12 bases. Written as DNA, the CDR3 is TGTGCCAGCAGCCCCACAGTCGACGACGAGCAGTACTTC. It encodes CASSPTVDDEQYF.

This clone has just one count. This chain joins TRBV18 and TRBJ1-5; D is unresolved. Trimming cost V 2 bases and J 0 bases, with 17 bases left between them. The CDR3 is 18 residues long. Germline CDR1 reads KGHSH; CDR2 reads LQKENI. CDR3 DNA: TGTGCCAGCTCACCATGGGCCCCGGGAAGGGATAGCAATCAGCCCCAGCATTTT. Translated, it gives CASSPWAPGRDSNQPQHF.

This clone has more than one count but fewer than ten. This chain uses TRBV7-2 with TRBJ1-6; D unresolved. Germline-derived CDR1 and CDR2 are SGHTA and FQGNSA. Trimming removed 3 bases from V and 6 bases from J, with 9 bases in between. This CDR3 spans 14 amino acids. CDR3 in DNA: TGTGCCAGCAGCTTCGGAGCGGTTAATTCACCCCTCCACTTT. It specifies CASSFGAVNSPLHF.

The chain recombines TRBV19 with TRBJ2-1, with TRBD2 identical over 9 bases. Germline CDR1 and CDR2: LNHDA and SQIVND (reference sequence). CDR3 size: 16 residues. After removal of 5 bases from V and 8 bases from J, the junction contained 13 bases not matched to a gene. Written as DNA, the CDR3 is TGTGCCAGTAGTTTCTGGGGTAGCGGGGGATACTATGAGCAGTTCTTC. It specifies CASSFWGSGGYYEQFF.

A word on this clone: The same CDR3 can be traced to other DNA sequences in this sample. V gene TRBV6-5 combines with J gene TRBJ1-1, with D possibly being TRBD1 (5 bases). The CDR3 spans 13 residues. Germline V CDR1 and CDR2: MNHEY, SVGAGI. Trimming removed 6 bases from V and 4 bases from J, with 12 bases in between. CDR3 region: CASSPGGGTEAFF. CDR3 DNA: TGTGCCAGCAGCCCGGGGGGGGGCACTGAAGCTTTCTTT.

The gene calls are TRBV11-2 and TRBJ1-2; D is possibly TRBD1 (6 bases). Germline V gene data show CDR1 as SGHAT and CDR2 as FQNNGV. This CDR3 contains 14 residues. V lost 1 base, J lost 6 bases, and 12 bases lay in between. The DNA for the CDR3 is TGTGCCAGCAGCTTAGGTACAGGGCCGAATGGCTACACCTTC. Protein product: CASSLGTGPNGYTF. Complete variable domain (other parts from reference TRBV11-2 and TRBJ1-2): EAGVAQSPRYKIIEKRQSVAFWCNPISGHATLYWYQQILGQGPKLLIQFQNNGVVDDSQLPKDRFSAERLKGVDSTLKIQPAKLEDSAVYLCASSLGTGPNGYTFGSGTRLTVV.

The chain couples TRBV18 to TRBJ2-2, with D tentatively TRBD1 (5 bases). This CDR3 comprises 14 residues. Germline CDR1 KGHSH, CDR2 LQKENI. Trimming left V 1 base short and J 3 bases short, with 6 bases between. As DNA, the CDR3 is TGTGCCAGCTCACCACAGACAGACACCGGGGAGCTGTTTTTT. Encoded protein: CASSPQTDTGELFF. The entire variable domain, with the rest obtained from reference TRBV18 and TRBJ2-2, is as follows: NAGVMQNPRHLVRRRGQEARLRCSPMKGHSHVYWYRQLPEEGLKFMVYLQKENIIDESGMPKERFSAEFPKEGPSILRIQQVVRGDSAAYFCASSPQTDTGELFFGEGSRLTVL.

The DNA of the CDR3 is TGTGCCAGCAGCCCCGGATCAGCGGGGGGAGAGACCCAGTACTTC. As protein: CASSPGSAGGETQYF. This chain connects TRBV13 to TRBJ2-5; 9 bases fit TRBD2. The CDR3 is 15 residues long. J lost 4 bases, V lost 5 bases, and 8 bases had no gene match. Germline CDR1 reads PRHDT; CDR2 reads FYEKMQ (reference sequence).